This TCR beta chain was sequenced during a study of cytomegalovirus exposure and HLA in healthy donors. The study, taken as a whole, reports: Cytomegalovirus-associated TCR beta chains were listed, numbering over 150.

The PCR contained 60 Vbeta and 13 Jbeta primers. Original data processing: There were about 80 million unique TCR beta chains by a later count, and 8.5 million to 14 million of them were shared. The repertoire was sequenced with immunoSEQ multiplex PCR; TCRdb's copy has only in-frame clones and lacks some. The DNA was the basis for D and trimming; V, J and clone size are from that table. The sample includes roughly 88,000 clones, over 60% of them seen just once. A word on this clone: What it recognizes is unknown.

The TCR comes from a man between 25 and 39 years old in good health and CMV-seropositive. The source material was PBMCs.

CDR3 sequence (DNA): TGTGCCATCAGTGAGAGGTCCACAGGGTTTACTGGCTACACCTTC. Amino acids: CAISERSTGFTGYTF. This chain uses TRBV10-3 with TRBJ1-2, with D possibly matching TRBD1 (6 bases). The CDR3 covers 15 residues. CDR1 is ENHRY, CDR2 SYGVKD, per germline. Trimming took off 2 bases at V and 7 bases at J, with 17 bases between the two ends.